Listed here is a single TCR beta chain. This clone was counted between two and nine times. This clone's antigen is unknown. Base quality data are lacking; no much larger clone is found one base away. According to the germline V gene (reference sequence), CDR1 reads LNHDA and CDR2 reads SQIVND. Trimming takes 6 bases off V and 6 bases off J; junction bases not matched to a gene: 7. There are 15 amino acids in the CDR3, from cysteine to phenylalanine inclusive. The DNA shown is the 45-base CDR3, in frame from base 1. The cohort was made up of 666 healthy bone marrow donors. Cohort members were all nominally healthy when sampled, although unrecorded immune exposures were likely present. The donor was CMV seropositive and belonged to the group of 250 to 350 seropositive cohort members. A peripheral blood sample was provided by each donor, and peripheral blood mononuclear cells were used for TCR beta sequencing. The Qiagen DNeasy Blood Extraction Kit was used to extract genomic DNA from the blood cell samples.

The data stem from a study of cytomegalovirus exposure and HLA in healthy donors (TCRdb year 2017). A note on the overall study: An earlier analysis of under 600 of the donors reported about 250 Gb of sequence data and 100 million to 130 million unique TCR beta sequences from 150 million to 200 million T cells. Four to six DR-DQ haplotypes were handled as single units for association and clustering, since linkage in the cohort was strong. Of the roughly 400 genotyped donors, 81% were placed in the genetic ancestry cluster associated with self-reported Caucasian donors. In the later analysis, no new phenotypic data were used to find candidate immune exposures; instead, reliance was placed on TCR beta sequences and their occurrence across donors. A later genetic analysis took genome-wide SNP genotypes for about 55% of the 666 donors and used that subset as a discovery cohort. All discovery cohort repertoires had been generated using a single sequencing platform. Among a few hundred genotyped donors of the cohort, an average of 235,054 unique TCR beta nucleotide sequences were sequenced per donor, around a sixth of them non-productive. HLA typing covered class I and class II loci at four-digit resolution. The study aimed to test whether cataloging public T cell receptors could reveal signatures of past pathogen exposure. A separate validation cohort of 90 to 150 different subjects was used in addition to the roughly 640-subject first cohort. A later analysis re-examined previously published TCR beta repertoires from more than 550 donors and added high-resolution HLA genotyping to investigate patterns of TCR occurrence. An early release that covered roughly 600 HLA-typed donors contained around 300 gigabases of sequencing data and tens of millions of unique TCR sequences. The study combined high-throughput TCR immunosequencing, statistical association of individual TCRs with disease status, and machine learning to predict cytomegalovirus infection status. Alongside the repertoire data, information on donor age, sex, ethnicity and CMV serostatus was compiled. The study profiled the T cell repertoires of 666 subjects by immunosequencing and related them to cytomegalovirus serostatus. Typing coverage varied by locus: roughly 629-630 donors for A, B, C, DRB1 and DQB1; 522 for DQA1; more than 600 for DPA1; roughly 450 for DPB1. In an earlier analysis of roughly 540 of the donors, high-throughput TCR beta sequencing was used to judge whether each TCR beta V gene segment behaved as functional or pseudogenic.

Overall results and qualifications from the work: In an earlier analysis of some 500 of the donors, most TCR beta V segments were observed in productive rearrangements about 87% or about 30% of the time, broadly matching IMGT annotations. The classifier was reported to diagnose cytomegalovirus status with high specificity and sensitivity in both the original cohort and the validation cohort. Correlated functional status among segregating V segments might be attributable to linkage disequilibrium, but an unknown experimental factor could not be ruled out. The study gave a list of some 150 TCR beta chains associated with cytomegalovirus. A further reported finding was that TCR beta sequences accurately predicted the HLA-A and HLA-B alleles for most subjects in the first cohort. The cohort was sequenced for TCR beta chains only, and without alpha or paired-chain data the features that could be detected were limited. According to the authors, the approach could potentially be generalized to other disease states and immunological phenotypes. Compared with equally common non-associated chains, HLA-associated TCR beta chains in a later analysis were more clonally expanded and had lower generation probabilities. Compared with the roughly 710-donor mean, donors in an Asian-associated ancestry cluster had fewer N-insertions in productive TCRs, according to a later genetic analysis. In a later analysis, most CMV-associated TCR beta chains were found to appear HLA-restricted, with HLA associations seemingly driven largely by CMV exposure. HLA typing was unavailable for some donors at each locus, so association tests used only the typed subset. V-gene and J-gene trimming of TCR beta chains was associated with a missense DCLRE1C variant in a later genetic analysis, and the association was replicated in an independent cohort. A later analysis associated 15,000 to 20,000 TCR beta sequences with specific HLA alleles at a false discovery rate of 0.05. When HLA alleles, especially DR and DQ, strongly co-occurred, TCR associations were difficult to assign to individual alleles. A cluster of highly shared sequence variants was judged likely to be a technical artifact of the sequencing pipeline. In a later analysis, several top co-occurrence clusters were reported to appear linked to parvovirus B19, influenza, CMV and Epstein-Barr virus. Because the 87-base-pair reads could not distinguish some IMGT-functional V segments, including TRBV6-2 and TRBV6-3, those segments were excluded. Sequencing depth was assumed to be roughly uniform across donors in the presence/absence analyses, though that assumption may not hold. Across donors, most TCR sequences were observed very rarely, whereas some public TCRs were present in many individuals. According to a later analysis, TCR association rates differed among HLA loci, with DRB1 alleles showing the most associated TCRs and HLA-C alleles showing the fewest. CMV serostatus was the only immune exposure information available for the cohort. The earlier analysis of about 600 of the donors excluded some 16 rarely observed V segments, including chromosome 9 orphons, because counts were too low. In vitro tests confirmed that three of the cytomegalovirus-associated TCR beta chains recognize cytomegalovirus antigens.

The library was built by means of the immunoSEQ multiplex PCR assay. For the multiplex PCR, a mixture combining 60 forward primers for TCR Vbeta segments and 13 reverse primers for TCR Jbeta segments was used. The CDR3 region of rearranged TCR beta genes was amplified from genomic DNA by a multiplex PCR assay. On the Illumina HiSeq System, the amplified TCR beta libraries were sequenced as 87-base-pair reads. In the authors' own workflow: A later analysis tallied 80 million to 95 million unique TCR beta chains across the 640 or so repertoires, and around 12 million of those chains were shared by two or more donors. Raw reads were error-corrected and collapsed into unique sequences by a nearest-neighbor algorithm in which closely related sequences were merged to remove PCR and sequencing errors. Alignment of CDR3 sequences to IMGT reference sequences was used to assign V, D and J gene segments. Each retained sequence needed at least a six-nucleotide match to both a V gene segment and a J gene segment. Rearrangements were classified as productive when the CDR3 lacked stop codons and remained in frame with V and J, and all other rearrangements were classified as non-productive. Following IMGT convention, CDR3 was defined as the stretch from the second conserved V-encoded cysteine up to the conserved J-encoded phenylalanine. The earlier analysis of fewer than 750 of the donors excluded sequences that lacked an unambiguous match to a single V gene segment. In an earlier analysis of several hundred of the donors, V segments were called functional above 56.7% productive rearrangements and were called segregating when the between-donor standard deviation exceeded 5%. A statistical classification framework was developed to diagnose cytomegalovirus status using the catalog of TCR beta chain sequences. A later analysis assigned V and J genes by comparing TCR nucleotide sequences with IMGT/GENE-DB human TR gene sequences. Using the TCRdist pipeline, a later analysis assigned CDR3 sequences along with most-parsimonious VDJ recombination scenarios. In a later analysis, every TCR beta chain was defined by the combination of its CDR3 amino acid sequence and its V-gene family, and reads without a unique V-gene family were dropped. A later analysis removed nearly 600 highly shared, low-generation-probability nucleotide sequences to deal with suspected cross-contamination and a sequencing artifact. In a later analysis, a clonal expansion index was calculated for each public chain from normalized within-repertoire ranks of inferred template counts. In a later analysis, generation probabilities were computed with a VDJ recombination model fitted to out-of-frame rearrangements, and the resulting probabilities were checked against IGoR. A later analysis scored TCR-TCR, TCR-HLA and TCR-CMV co-occurrence with hypergeometric tests, applying a repertoire-size bias correction to TCR pairs. A later analysis estimated false discovery rates by permuting HLA or CMV assignments 20 times. A later analysis grouped co-occurring TCRs with DBSCAN, adding TCRdist sequence similarity when clustering within HLA-allele-positive subsets. Repertoires with fewer than 30,000 or more than 120,000 public chains were left out of co-occurrence clustering, as were about 5 repertoires with anomalous nucleotide sharing. This immuneACCESS table, as held by TCRdb, lists in-frame sequences with V and J called but not all clones. Of the missing ones, under half trace to an unresolved V gene in checked studies; the others have no known cause. D and trimming come from the DNA, and the V and J calls and clone size come from that table. This sample gives about 110,000 clones in total; 55% to 75% of them show up just once. Of the sample, 5.4% falls within the top ten clones.

The source of this sequence is a woman in her 70s in good health and CMV-seropositive. The sequenced sample was PBMCs. The chain was built from TRBV19 and TRBJ2-1; 11 bases in the middle match TRBD2. The CDR3 region has the sequence CASSHLAGGANEQFF. The nucleotides read TGTGCCAGTAGCCACTTAGCGGGGGGGGCCAATGAGCAGTTCTTC.